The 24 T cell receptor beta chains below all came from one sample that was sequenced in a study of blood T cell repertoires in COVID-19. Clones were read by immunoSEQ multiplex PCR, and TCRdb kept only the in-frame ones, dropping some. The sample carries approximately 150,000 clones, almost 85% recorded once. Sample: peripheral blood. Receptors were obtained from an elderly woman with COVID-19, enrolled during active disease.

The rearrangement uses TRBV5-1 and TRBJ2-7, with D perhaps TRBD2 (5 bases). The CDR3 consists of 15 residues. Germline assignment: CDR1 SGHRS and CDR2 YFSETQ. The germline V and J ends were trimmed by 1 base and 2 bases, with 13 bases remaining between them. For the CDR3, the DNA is TGCGCCAGCAGCTTGAGGTCAGTCGGGACCTACGAGCAGTACTTC. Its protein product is CASSLRSVGTYEQYF.

CDR3 coding DNA: TGTGCCAGCAGTGAAACAGGGGGGGTCTCCGAGCAGTACTTC. Residues: CASSETGGVSEQYF. V usage is TRBV6-1 and J usage is TRBJ2-7; D possibly corresponds to TRBD1 (8 bases). Germline V lookup: CDR1 MNHNS, CDR2 SASEGT. The V end lost 2 bases, the J end lost 6 bases, and 14 bases lay between the germline ends. This CDR3 contains 14 residues.

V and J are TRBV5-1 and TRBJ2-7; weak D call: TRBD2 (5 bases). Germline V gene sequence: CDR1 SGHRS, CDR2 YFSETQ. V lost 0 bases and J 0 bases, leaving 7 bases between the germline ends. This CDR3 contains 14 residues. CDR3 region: CASSLGAVSYEQYF. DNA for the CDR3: TGCGCCAGCAGCTTGGGAGCGGTCTCCTACGAGCAGTACTTC.

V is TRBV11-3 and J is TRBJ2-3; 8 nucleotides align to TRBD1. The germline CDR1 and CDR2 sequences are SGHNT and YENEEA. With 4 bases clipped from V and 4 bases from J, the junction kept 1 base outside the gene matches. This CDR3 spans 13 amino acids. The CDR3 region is CASSWTGSDTQYF. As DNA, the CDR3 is TGTGCCAGCAGCTGGACAGGGTCAGATACGCAGTATTTT.

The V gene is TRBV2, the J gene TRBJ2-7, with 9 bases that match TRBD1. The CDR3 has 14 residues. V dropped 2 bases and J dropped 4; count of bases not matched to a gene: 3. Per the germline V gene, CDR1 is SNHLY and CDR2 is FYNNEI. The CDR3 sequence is CASSENRGLYEQYF. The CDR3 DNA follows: TGTGCCAGCAGTGAAAACAGGGGGCTGTACGAGCAGTACTTC.

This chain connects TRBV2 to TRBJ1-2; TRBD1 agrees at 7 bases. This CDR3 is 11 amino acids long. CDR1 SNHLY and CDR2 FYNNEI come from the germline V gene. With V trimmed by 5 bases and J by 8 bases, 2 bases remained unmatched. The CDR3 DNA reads TGTGCCAGCAGTCCACAGGGGGGCTACACCTTC. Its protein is CASSPQGGYTF.

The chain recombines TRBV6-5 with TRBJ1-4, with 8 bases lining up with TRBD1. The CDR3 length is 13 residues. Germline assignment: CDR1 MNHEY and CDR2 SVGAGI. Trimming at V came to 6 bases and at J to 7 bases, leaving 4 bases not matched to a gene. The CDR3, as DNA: TGTGCCAGCAGAGACAGGGGAAGTGAAAAACTGTTTTTT. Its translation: CASRDRGSEKLFF.

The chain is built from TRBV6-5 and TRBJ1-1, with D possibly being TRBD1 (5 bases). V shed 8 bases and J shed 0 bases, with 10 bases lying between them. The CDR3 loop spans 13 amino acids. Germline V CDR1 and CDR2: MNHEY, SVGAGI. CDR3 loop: CASREQVNTEAFF. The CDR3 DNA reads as TGTGCCAGCCGAGAACAGGTGAACACTGAAGCTTTCTTT.

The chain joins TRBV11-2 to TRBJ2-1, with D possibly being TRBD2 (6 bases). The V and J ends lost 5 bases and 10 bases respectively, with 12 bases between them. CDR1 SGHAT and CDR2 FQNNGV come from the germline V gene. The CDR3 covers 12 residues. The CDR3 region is CASSLLREEQFF. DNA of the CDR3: TGTGCCAGCAGCCTCCTTCGGGAGGAGCAGTTCTTC.

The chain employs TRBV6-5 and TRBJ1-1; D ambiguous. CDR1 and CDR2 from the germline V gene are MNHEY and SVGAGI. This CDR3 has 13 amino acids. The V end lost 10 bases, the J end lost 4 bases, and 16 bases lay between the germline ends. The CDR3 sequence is CATQAEGFTEAFF. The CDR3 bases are TGTGCCACCCAAGCCGAGGGCTTCACTGAAGCTTTCTTT.

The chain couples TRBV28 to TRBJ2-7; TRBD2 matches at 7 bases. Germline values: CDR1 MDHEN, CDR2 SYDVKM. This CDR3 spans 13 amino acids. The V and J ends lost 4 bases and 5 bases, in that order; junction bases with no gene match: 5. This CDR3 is CASSWGGSHEQYF. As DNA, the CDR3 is TGTGCCAGCAGTTGGGGGGGGTCCCACGAGCAGTACTTC.

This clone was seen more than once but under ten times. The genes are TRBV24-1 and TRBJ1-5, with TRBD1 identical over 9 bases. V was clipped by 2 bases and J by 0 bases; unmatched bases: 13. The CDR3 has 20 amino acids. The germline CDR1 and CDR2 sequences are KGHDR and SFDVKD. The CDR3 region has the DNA TGTGCCACCAGTGATTCCTACATACCGCCGGACAGGGGTAGCAATCAGCCCCAGCATTTT. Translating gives CATSDSYIPPDRGSNQPQHF.

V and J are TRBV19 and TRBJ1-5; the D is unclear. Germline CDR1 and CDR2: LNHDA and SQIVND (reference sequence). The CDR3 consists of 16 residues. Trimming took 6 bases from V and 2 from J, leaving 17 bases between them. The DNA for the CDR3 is TGTGCCAGTAGCCCCGTGAGGGTGTTGCGCAATCAGCCCCAGCATTTT. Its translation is CASSPVRVLRNQPQHF.

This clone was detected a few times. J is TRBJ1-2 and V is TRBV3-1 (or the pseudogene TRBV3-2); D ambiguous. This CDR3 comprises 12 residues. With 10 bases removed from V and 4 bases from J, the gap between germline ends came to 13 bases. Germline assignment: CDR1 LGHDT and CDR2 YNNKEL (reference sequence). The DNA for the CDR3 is TGTGCCAAAGTAGGAGATCTCTATGGCTACACCTTC. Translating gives CAKVGDLYGYTF.

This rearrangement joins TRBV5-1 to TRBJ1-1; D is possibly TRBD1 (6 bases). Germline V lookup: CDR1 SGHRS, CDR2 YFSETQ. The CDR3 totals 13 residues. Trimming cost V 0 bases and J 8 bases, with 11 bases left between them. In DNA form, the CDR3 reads TGCGCCAGCAGCTTGGCACAGGGTTTCGAAGCTTTCTTT. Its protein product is CASSLAQGFEAFF.

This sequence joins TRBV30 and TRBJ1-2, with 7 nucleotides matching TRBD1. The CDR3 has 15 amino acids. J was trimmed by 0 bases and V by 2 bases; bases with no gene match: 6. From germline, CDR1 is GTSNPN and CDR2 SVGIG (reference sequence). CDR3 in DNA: TGTGCCTGGAGTACCGGACAGGTGTCTAACTATGGCTACACCTTC. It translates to CAWSTGQVSNYGYTF.

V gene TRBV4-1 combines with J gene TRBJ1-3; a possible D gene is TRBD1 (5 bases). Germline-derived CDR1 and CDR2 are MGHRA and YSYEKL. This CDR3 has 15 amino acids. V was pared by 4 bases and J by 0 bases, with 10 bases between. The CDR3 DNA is TGCGCCAGCAGCCTACAGGACCTCTCTGGAAACACCATATATTTT. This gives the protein CASSLQDLSGNTIYF.

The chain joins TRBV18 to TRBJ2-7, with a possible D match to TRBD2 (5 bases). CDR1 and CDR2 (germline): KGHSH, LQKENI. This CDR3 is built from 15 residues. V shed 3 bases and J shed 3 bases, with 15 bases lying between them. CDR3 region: CASSPPIGSLYEQYF. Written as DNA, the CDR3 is TGTGCCAGCTCACCTCCCATTGGGAGTCTCTACGAGCAGTACTTC.

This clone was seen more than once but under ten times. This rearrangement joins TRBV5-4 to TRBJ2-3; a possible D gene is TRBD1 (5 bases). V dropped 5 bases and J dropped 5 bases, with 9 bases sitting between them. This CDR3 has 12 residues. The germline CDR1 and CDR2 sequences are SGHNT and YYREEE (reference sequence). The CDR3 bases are TGTGCCAGCAGGTATCAGGGAGATACGCAGTATTTT. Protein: CASRYQGDTQYF. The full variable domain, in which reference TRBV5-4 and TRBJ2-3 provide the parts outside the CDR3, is ETGVTQSPTHLIKTRGQQVTLRCSSQSGHNTVSWYQQALGQGPQFIFQYYREEENGRGNFPPRFSGLQFPNYSSELNVNALELDDSALYLCASRYQGDTQYFGPGTRLTVL.

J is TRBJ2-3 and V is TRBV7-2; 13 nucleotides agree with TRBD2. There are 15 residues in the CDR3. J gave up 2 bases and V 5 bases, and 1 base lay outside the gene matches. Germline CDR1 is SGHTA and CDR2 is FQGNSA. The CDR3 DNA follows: TGTGCCAGCAGCGGACTAGCGGGGGCCACAGATACGCAGTATTTT. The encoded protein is CASSGLAGATDTQYF.

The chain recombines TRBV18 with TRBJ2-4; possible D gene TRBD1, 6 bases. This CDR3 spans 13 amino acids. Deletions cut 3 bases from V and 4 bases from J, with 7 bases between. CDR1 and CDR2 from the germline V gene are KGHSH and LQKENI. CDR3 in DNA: TGTGCCAGCTCACCGACAGGAAAAAACATTCAGTACTTC. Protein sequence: CASSPTGKNIQYF.

The CDR3 region has the DNA TGTGCCAGCAGTTACGCAGGGGCTCAAGAGACCCAGTACTTC. It specifies CASSYAGAQETQYF. The V call is TRBV6-6, the J call TRBJ2-5; D may be TRBD1 (6 bases). This CDR3 has 14 residues. V gave up 2 bases and J gave up 2 bases, with 9 bases separating them. Germline V gives CDR1 MNHNY, CDR2 SVGAGI (reference sequence).

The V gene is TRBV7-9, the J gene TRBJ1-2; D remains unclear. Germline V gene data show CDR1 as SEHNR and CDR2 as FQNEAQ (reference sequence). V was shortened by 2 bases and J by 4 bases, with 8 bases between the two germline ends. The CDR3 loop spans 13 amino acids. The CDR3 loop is CASSLTALYGYTF. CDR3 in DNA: TGTGCCAGCAGCTTAACAGCCCTCTATGGCTACACCTTC.

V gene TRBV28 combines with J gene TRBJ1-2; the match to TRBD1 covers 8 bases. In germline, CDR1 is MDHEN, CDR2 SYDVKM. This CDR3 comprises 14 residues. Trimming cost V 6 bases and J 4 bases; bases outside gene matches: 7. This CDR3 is CASRMTGEGYGYTF. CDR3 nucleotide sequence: TGTGCCAGCAGGATGACAGGGGAAGGCTATGGCTACACCTTC.